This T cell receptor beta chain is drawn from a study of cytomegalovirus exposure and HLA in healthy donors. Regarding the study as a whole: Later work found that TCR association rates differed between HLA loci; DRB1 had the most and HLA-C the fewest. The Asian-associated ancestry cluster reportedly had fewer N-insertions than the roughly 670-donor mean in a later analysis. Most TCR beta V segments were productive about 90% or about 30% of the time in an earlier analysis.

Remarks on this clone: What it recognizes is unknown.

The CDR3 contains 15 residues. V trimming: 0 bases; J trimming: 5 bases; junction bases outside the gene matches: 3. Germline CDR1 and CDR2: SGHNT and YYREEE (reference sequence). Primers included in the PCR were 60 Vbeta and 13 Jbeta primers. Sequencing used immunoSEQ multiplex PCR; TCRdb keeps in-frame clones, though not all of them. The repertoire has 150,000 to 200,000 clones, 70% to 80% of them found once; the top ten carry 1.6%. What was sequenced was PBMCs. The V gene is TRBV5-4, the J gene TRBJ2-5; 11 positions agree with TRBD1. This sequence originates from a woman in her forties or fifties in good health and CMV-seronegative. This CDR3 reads CASSLGTGGSETQYF. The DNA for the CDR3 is TGTGCCAGCAGCTTGGGGACAGGGGGCTCTGAGACCCAGTACTTC.